This T cell receptor beta chain derives from a study of T cell changes during pregnancy in multiple sclerosis. Clones were sequenced by immunoSEQ multiplex PCR, and TCRdb holds only the in-frame ones, with some missing. The table shows about 68,000 clones, with about 90% occurring only once. The CDR3 is made up of 15 amino acids. Germline CDR1 and CDR2: SNHLY and FYNNEI. With 6 bases removed from V and 2 bases from J, the gap between germline ends came to 14 bases. The origin of this receptor is a female donor with multiple sclerosis, enrolled in a pregnancy study. Material: peripheral blood, obtained in the second trimester of pregnancy. The rearrangement joins TRBV2 to TRBJ2-1; unclear D gene. CDR3 residues: CASRSDDKPYNEQFF. The CDR3 DNA is TGTGCCAGCAGATCTGACGACAAGCCCTACAATGAGCAGTTCTTC.